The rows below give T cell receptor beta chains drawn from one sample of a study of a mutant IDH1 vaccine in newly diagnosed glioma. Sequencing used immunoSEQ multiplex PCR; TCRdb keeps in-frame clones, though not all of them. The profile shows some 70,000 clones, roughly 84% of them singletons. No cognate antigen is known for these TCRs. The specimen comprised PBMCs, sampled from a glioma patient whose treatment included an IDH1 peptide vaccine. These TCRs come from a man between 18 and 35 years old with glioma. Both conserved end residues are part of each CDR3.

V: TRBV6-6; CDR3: CASSPTSGAPYEQYF
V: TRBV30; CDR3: CAWSVLGGISPLHF
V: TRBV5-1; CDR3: CASSLHWGAGTEAFF
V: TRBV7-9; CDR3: CASSPRTGGNLYGYTF
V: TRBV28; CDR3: CASSLLGQPQHF
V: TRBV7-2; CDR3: CASSPGQHNQPQHF
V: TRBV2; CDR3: CASSGLAGGLYEQFF
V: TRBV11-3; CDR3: CASSLGQSYEQYF
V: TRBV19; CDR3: CASSMGTDYNEKRFF
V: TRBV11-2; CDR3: CASSLGLSPETQYF
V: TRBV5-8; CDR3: CASSPRGRDGYTF
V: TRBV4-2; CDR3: CASSQADRGPYEQYF
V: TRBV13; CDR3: CASSLGDSYEQYF
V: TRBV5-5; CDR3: CASSLRTTTAQPQHF
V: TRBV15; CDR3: CATSRERTRSYNEQFF
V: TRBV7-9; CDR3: CASSPRTGTGGLYEQYF
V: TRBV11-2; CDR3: CASSLATGVGTGELFF
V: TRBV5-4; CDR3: CASSRERGLADYEQYF
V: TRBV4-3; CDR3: CASSQDWGGANTIYF
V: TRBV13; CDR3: CASSILRGFNSPLHF
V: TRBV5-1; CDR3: CASSLKGATNEKLFF
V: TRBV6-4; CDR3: CASSDSAGGMGLAFF
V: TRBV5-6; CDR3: CASSLRGTSYEQYF
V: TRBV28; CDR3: CASSSLRGEQYF
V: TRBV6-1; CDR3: CASSVTGVSNGYTF
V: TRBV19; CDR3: CASSRTGDEQYF
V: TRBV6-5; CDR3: CASSYDRVSYEQYF
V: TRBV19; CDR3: CASTRDRGPIRTEAFF
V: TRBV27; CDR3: CASRRTSGASYEQYF
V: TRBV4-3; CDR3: CASRPGSGDPEAFF
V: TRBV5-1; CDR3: CASSLMYRANTGELFF
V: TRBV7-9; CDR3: CASSFQGNTEAFF
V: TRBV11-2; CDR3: CASSHWGGRGGYTF
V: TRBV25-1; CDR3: CASSGQGYEQYF
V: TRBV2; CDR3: CASSVDRNYGYTF
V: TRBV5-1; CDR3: CASSLAGRQETQYF
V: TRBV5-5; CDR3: CASSREGGQPQHF
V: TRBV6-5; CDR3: CASSQGQTNYGYTF
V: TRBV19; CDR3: CASNHWGLAGGEQFF
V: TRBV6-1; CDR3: CASRGETGDGEKLFF
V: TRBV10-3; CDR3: CAISRGDPNTEAFF
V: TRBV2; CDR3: CASRPGGAANTEAFF
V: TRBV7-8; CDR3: CASSFGLAAYYEQYF
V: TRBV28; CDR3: CASSLRNRVTGYTF
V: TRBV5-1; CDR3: CASSGRAGDYEQYF
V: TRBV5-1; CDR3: CASSLEAGGFTEAFF
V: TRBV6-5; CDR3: CASASRASNQPQHF
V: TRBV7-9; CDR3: CASSSGTGPYEQYF
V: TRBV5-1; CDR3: CASSSPGGGAEAFF
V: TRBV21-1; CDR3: CASSVLRGRGDTEAFF
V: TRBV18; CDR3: CASSPPRGQGVFGTEAFF
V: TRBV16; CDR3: CASSQLGDFYGYTF
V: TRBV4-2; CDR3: CASSQGEGGNTIYF
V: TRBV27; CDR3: CASSSYRAGNTIYF
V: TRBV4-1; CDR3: CASSQDPPGGVSYEQYF